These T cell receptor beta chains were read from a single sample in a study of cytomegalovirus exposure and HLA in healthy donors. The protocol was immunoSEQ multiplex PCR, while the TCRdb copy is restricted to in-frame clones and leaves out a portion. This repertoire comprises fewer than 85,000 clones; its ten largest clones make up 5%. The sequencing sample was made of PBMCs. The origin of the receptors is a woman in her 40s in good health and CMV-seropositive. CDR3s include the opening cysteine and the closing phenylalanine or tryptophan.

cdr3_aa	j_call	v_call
CASSPREDSSYEQYF	TRBJ2-7	TRBV4-2
CASSDYIGSHEQYF	TRBJ2-7	TRBV6-1
CASRFLLAETYEQYF	TRBJ2-7	TRBV5-6
CARPREYF	TRBJ2-5	TRBV6-6
CASSEHSEPYNEQFF	TRBJ2-1	TRBV6-1
CASSPTGAGAKEEQFF	TRBJ2-1	TRBV6-7
CASSGLAVYQETQYF	TRBJ2-5	TRBV2
CAIGPGETQYF	TRBJ2-5	TRBV10-3
CASRLDRGTEQFF	TRBJ2-1	TRBV2
CASSRRLAEAYEQYF	TRBJ2-7	TRBV4-1
CAWSGRGQETQYF	TRBJ2-5	TRBV30
CATSRDRNTEAFF	TRBJ1-1	TRBV15
CASRGLAGGETGELFF	TRBJ2-2	TRBV10-2
CASSLLGQIYEQYF	TRBJ2-7	TRBV5-8
CASLTGTRTEAFF	TRBJ1-1	TRBV19
CASSFQGITEAFF	TRBJ1-1	TRBV11-2
CASSLKGVNTEAFF	TRBJ1-1	TRBV5-4
CASSPTGKNTGELFF	TRBJ2-2	TRBV25-1
CASEATNEKLLF	TRBJ1-4	TRBV28
CASSDQRGGTDTQYF	TRBJ2-3	TRBV6-4
CASSLGVRGYEQYF	TRBJ2-7	TRBV13
CASSAGTSGGSRDEQFF	TRBJ2-1	TRBV5-4
CASSMGSSYEQYF	TRBJ2-7	TRBV13
CASSPQPGATDTQYF	TRBJ2-3	TRBV7-7
CASSFHGGQPQHF	TRBJ1-5	TRBV7-9
CASSLASYAVYGYTF	TRBJ1-2	TRBV5-6
CASTILAGYQETQYF	TRBJ2-5	TRBV2
CASRTGTSISPLHF	TRBJ1-6	TRBV2
CAISESGTRSNQPQHF	TRBJ1-5	TRBV10-3